These T cell receptor beta chains were read from a single sample in a study of neurological immune-mediated disorders. In TCRdb, the 5' RACE reads were re-called with MiXCR into one record per CDR3 protein. The sample has 78,000 or so distinct CDR3 sequences, 5% to 5.5% seen once; the top ten hold roughly 2.4%. The sample consisted of PBMCs. The receptors shown here come from a woman in her twenties or thirties with multiple sclerosis. Each CDR3 is given with its conserved first and last residue. A D gene is named only where the DNA matches it firmly. Some rows mark clone size as missing; the rest say once, few, many or name a class of expanded clone.

V: TRBV20-1; J: TRBJ1-2; size: -; D: -; CDR3: CSARDDYYGYTF; DNA: TGCAGTGCTAGGGACGACTACTATGGCTACACCTTC
V: TRBV5-1; J: TRBJ2-2; size: -; D: TRBD2; CDR3: CASSWASGHANTGELFF; DNA: TGCGCCAGCAGCTGGGCTAGCGGGCACGCGAACACCGGGGAGCTGTTTTTT
V: TRBV20-1; J: TRBJ1-4; size: many; D: -; CDR3: CSAPWTVGEKLFF; DNA: TGCAGTGCTCCATGGACAGTCGGGGAAAAACTGTTTTTT
V: TRBV14; J: TRBJ2-3; size: many; D: TRBD2; CDR3: CASSRGLAWDTQYF; DNA: TGTGCCAGCAGCCGCGGACTAGCGTGGGATACGCAGTATTTT
V: TRBV6-5; J: TRBJ2-1; size: many; D: TRBD2; CDR3: CASSYSGIAGEVRFF; DNA: TGTGCCAGCAGTTACTCGGGGATAGCGGGAGAAGTTCGGTTCTTC
V: TRBV20-1; J: TRBJ2-3; size: many; D: -; CDR3: CSATDTGGGTDTQYF; DNA: TGCAGTGCCACAGATACAGGAGGGGGCACAGATACGCAGTATTTT
V: TRBV20-1; J: TRBJ2-3; size: few; D: -; CDR3: CSARLADTQYF; DNA: TGCAGTGCTAGGCTAGCGGATACGCAGTATTTT
V: TRBV20-1; J: TRBJ2-7; size: many; D: TRBD2; CDR3: CSASGHLAGVYEQYF; DNA: TGCAGTGCTAGTGGGCATTTAGCGGGAGTTTACGAGCAGTACTTC
V: TRBV6-6; J: TRBJ2-5; size: many; D: TRBD2; CDR3: CASSYQGTSGETQYF; DNA: TGTGCCAGCAGTTACCAAGGGACTAGCGGAGAGACCCAGTACTTC
V: TRBV20-1; J: TRBJ2-1; size: many; D: TRBD2; CDR3: CSASTLAGGNEQFF; DNA: TGCAGTGCTAGCACACTAGCGGGAGGGAATGAGCAGTTCTTC
V: TRBV20-1; J: TRBJ2-1; size: many; D: TRBD2; CDR3: CSALRLAGYNEQFF; DNA: TGCAGTGCGCTGAGACTAGCGGGCTACAATGAGCAGTTCTTC
V: TRBV6-6; J: TRBJ2-2; size: many; D: -; CDR3: CASSSGVVNTGELFF; DNA: TGTGCCAGCAGTTCGGGGGTCGTGAACACCGGGGAGCTGTTTTTT
V: TRBV24-1; J: TRBJ2-2; size: many; D: -; CDR3: CATAAAEANTGELFF; DNA: TGTGCCACCGCGGCGGCGGAAGCGAACACCGGGGAGCTGTTTTTT
V: TRBV2; J: TRBJ1-1; size: many; D: -; CDR3: CASSEGGLGMNTEAFF; DNA: TGTGCCAGCAGTGAGGGGGGGCTAGGGATGAACACTGAAGCTTTCTTT
V: TRBV5-1; J: TRBJ1-6; size: many; D: -; CDR3: CASKGDDGSPLHF; DNA: TGCGCCAGCAAGGGCGACGACGGTTCACCCCTCCACTTT
V: TRBV20-1; J: TRBJ1-2; size: -; D: TRBD1; CDR3: CSVPGTGEGNYGYTF; DNA: TGCAGTGTTCCCGGGACAGGGGAAGGGAACTATGGCTACACCTTC
V: TRBV20-1; J: TRBJ2-1; size: many; D: TRBD2; CDR3: CSAVPGLAGIDEQFF; DNA: TGCAGTGCTGTTCCTGGACTAGCGGGGATCGATGAGCAGTTCTTC
V: TRBV4-1; J: TRBJ2-7; size: many; D: TRBD1; CDR3: CASSNPPGQGFDEQYF; DNA: TGCGCCAGCAGCAATCCCCCGGGACAGGGCTTTGACGAGCAGTACTTC
V: TRBV15; J: TRBJ2-3; size: many; D: TRBD1; CDR3: CATSRADRGNPSTDTQYF; DNA: TGTGCCACCAGCAGAGCGGACAGGGGAAACCCTAGCACAGATACGCAGTATTTT
V: TRBV29-1; J: TRBJ2-7; size: -; D: -; CDR3: CSVEVSGYEQYF; DNA: TGCAGCGTTGAAGTTAGCGGATACGAGCAGTACTTC
V: TRBV14; J: TRBJ2-7; size: many; D: TRBD1; CDR3: CASSQGTGGYYEQYF; DNA: TGTGCCAGCAGCCAAGGGACAGGGGGTTACTACGAGCAGTACTTC
V: TRBV5-1; J: TRBJ2-1; size: -; D: TRBD2; CDR3: CASSLFPSGGYNEQFF; DNA: TGCGCCAGCAGCTTGTTCCCTAGCGGGGGCTACAATGAGCAGTTCTTC
V: TRBV7-6; J: TRBJ2-3; size: -; D: TRBD2; CDR3: CASTPGTRADTQYF; DNA: TGTGCCAGCACCCCCGGGACTAGGGCAGATACGCAGTATTTT